This TCR beta chain was captured in a study of radiation and T cells in renal cell carcinoma. Across the whole study: Nephrectomy followed 15 Gy stereotactic body radiation by 4 weeks. Findings of the study overall: From baseline, blood top tumor clonotypes peaked at 2 weeks post-radiation.

Time point reported: blood 2 weeks post-SBRT. Treatment in this sample: 15 Gy SBRT to primary tumor, nephrectomy 4 weeks later. Blood was sampled at baseline, 2 weeks and 4 weeks after SBRT. Profiling relied on immunoSEQ multiplex PCR, and the TCRdb table lists in-frame clones only, not all of them. The sample shows some 150,000 clones, roughly 89% of them seen only once. A remark on this clone: Its antigen is unidentified.

The TCR originated in a woman aged 50 to 60 with renal cell carcinoma. The material was blood, obtained from a patient whose treatment included radiotherapy and nephrectomy.

The CDR3 region has the DNA TGTGCCAGCAGTGCTACCCGGGACAGGGGGAACACCGGGGAGCTGTTTTTT. Encoded protein: CASSATRDRGNTGELFF. The chain joins TRBV6-1 to TRBJ2-2, with TRBD1 matching over 10 bases. Per the germline V gene, CDR1 is MNHNS and CDR2 is SASEGT. Unmatched junction bases numbered 6, after V lost 4 bases and J lost 1 base. The CDR3 length is 17 residues.